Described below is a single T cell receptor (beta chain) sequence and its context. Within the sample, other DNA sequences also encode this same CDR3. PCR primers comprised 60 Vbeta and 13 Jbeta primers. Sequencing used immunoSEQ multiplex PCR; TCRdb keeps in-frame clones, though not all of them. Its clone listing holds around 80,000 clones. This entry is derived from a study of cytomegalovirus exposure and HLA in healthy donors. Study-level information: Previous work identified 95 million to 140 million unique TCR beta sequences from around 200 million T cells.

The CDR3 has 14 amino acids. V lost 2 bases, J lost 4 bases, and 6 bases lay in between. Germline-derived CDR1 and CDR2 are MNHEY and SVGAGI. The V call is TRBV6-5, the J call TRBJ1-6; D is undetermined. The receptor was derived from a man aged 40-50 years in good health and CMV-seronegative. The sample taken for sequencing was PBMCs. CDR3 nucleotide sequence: TGTGCCAGCAGTTACACCAGTTATAATTCACCCCTCCACTTT. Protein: CASSYTSYNSPLHF.